These 14 T cell receptor beta chains were sequenced from one sample in a study of cytomegalovirus exposure and HLA in healthy donors. PCR employed 60 Vbeta and 13 Jbeta primers. The data were produced by immunoSEQ multiplex PCR, yet TCRdb's version contains in-frame clones alone and is incomplete. The data contain about 180,000 clones, around 77% of them singletons. Sequencing used PBMCs. The receptors derive from a man between 60 and 75 years old in good health and CMV-seronegative.

This clone was seen a few times. CDR3 sequence: CASSLGGQGVNEQFF. The CDR3 DNA reads TGTGCCAGCAGCTTAGGGGGACAGGGGGTTAATGAGCAGTTCTTC. The chain employs TRBV11-2 and TRBJ2-1; 11 bases fit TRBD1. The CDR3 is 15 amino acids. The junction had 3 bases not matched to a gene; V was cut back by 1 base and J by 7 bases. Germline CDR1 reads SGHAT; CDR2 reads FQNNGV.

This sequence joins TRBV7-8 and TRBJ2-7; TRBD2 agrees at 11 bases. V lost 5 bases and J lost 2; bases outside the gene matches: 5. Looked up from germline, CDR1 is SGHVS and CDR2 is FQNEAQ. The CDR3 spans 15 residues. This CDR3 is CASSVGTSGTYEQYF. CDR3 sequence (DNA): TGTGCCAGCAGCGTTGGGACTAGCGGAACCTACGAGCAGTACTTC.

The J gene is TRBJ2-3, the V gene TRBV15; D remains unclear. Trimming stripped 5 bases from V and 0 bases from J, with 12 bases between. The CDR3 consists of 15 residues. Germline CDR1 is LNHNV and CDR2 is YYDKDF (reference sequence). CDR3: CATSDARTSTDTQYF. In DNA form, the CDR3 reads TGTGCCACCAGCGATGCCCGAACTAGCACAGATACGCAGTATTTT.

V gene TRBV19 combines with J gene TRBJ1-5; maybe TRBD1 (5 bases). V lost 7 bases to trimming and J lost 4 bases, with 11 bases between them. The CDR3 covers 13 residues. Per the germline V gene, CDR1 is LNHDA and CDR2 is SQIVND (reference sequence). DNA of the CDR3: TGTGCCAGTACCCTGACAGAGAATCAGCCCCAGCATTTT. Its protein product is CASTLTENQPQHF.

The V and J genes are TRBV5-6 and TRBJ1-3; the match to TRBD1 covers 8 bases. The CDR3 runs 16 residues. The V gene's germline CDR1 is SGHDT and CDR2 YYEEEE. J gave up 4 bases and V 4 bases, and 10 bases lay outside the gene matches. CDR3 protein: CASSLDRGQWGNTIYF. The DNA of the CDR3 is TGTGCCAGCAGCCTCGACAGGGGCCAATGGGGAAACACCATATATTTT. The full variable domain, completed using reference TRBV5-6 and TRBJ1-3, is DAGVTQSPTHLIKTRGQQVTLRCSPKSGHDTVSWYQQALGQGPQFIFQYYEEEERQRGNFPDRFSGHQFPNYSSELNVNALLLGDSALYLCASSLDRGQWGNTIYFGEGSWLTVV.

This clone has more than one count but fewer than ten. The chain uses TRBV29-1 and TRBJ1-3, with D unclear. V was shortened by 2 bases and J by 7 bases, with 12 bases between the two germline ends. Germline V lookup: CDR1 SQVTM, CDR2 ANQGSEA. This CDR3 has 13 residues. The CDR3 region has the DNA TGCAGCGTTGAAATATCGGTGGAGAACACCATATATTTT. Its protein product is CSVEISVENTIYF.

The V and J genes are TRBV28 and TRBJ1-1; tentative D call: TRBD1 (5 bases). This CDR3 is 19 amino acids long. V was shortened by 2 bases and J by 3 bases, with 25 bases between the two germline ends. Looked up from germline, CDR1 is MDHEN and CDR2 is SYDVKM. CDR3 residues: CASSLHALGHRRVYTEAFF. The DNA of the CDR3 is TGTGCCAGCAGTTTACATGCTCTTGGACACCGAAGGGTGTACACTGAAGCTTTCTTT.

The chain couples TRBV6-5 to TRBJ2-7, with TRBD1 as a possible D gene (5 bases). Germline V gene lookup returns CDR1 MNHEY and CDR2 SVGAGI. Trimming took off 3 bases at V and 4 bases at J, with 10 bases between the two ends. The CDR3 sequence is 13 residues long. Here the CDR3 reads CASSYTQGYEQYF. The CDR3 nucleotides read TGTGCCAGCAGTTATACTCAGGGTTACGAGCAGTACTTC.

The chain joins TRBV6-5 to TRBJ2-3; possible D gene TRBD2, 5 bases. Between the trimmed V and J ends, which lost 6 bases and 2 bases, there was a span of 12 bases. This CDR3 has 14 amino acids. CDR1 and CDR2 (germline): MNHEY, SVGAGI. CDR3 DNA sequence: TGTGCCAGCAGGGACGCGGGTTACACAGATACGCAGTATTTT. It translates to CASRDAGYTDTQYF.

J is TRBJ1-5 and V is TRBV2, with a tentative D call TRBD1 (5 bases). The V gene's germline CDR1 is SNHLY and CDR2 FYNNEI. Deletions cut 6 bases from V and 2 bases from J, with 14 bases between. The CDR3 has 15 residues. This CDR3 is CASSVGTAGNQPQHF. The CDR3 DNA sequence: TGTGCCAGCAGCGTCGGGACTGCCGGCAATCAGCCCCAGCATTTT.

The V call is TRBV5-1, the J call TRBJ2-3; D might be TRBD2 (6 bases). There are 17 residues in the CDR3. The germline V gene encodes CDR1 SGHRS and CDR2 YFSETQ. Trimming took off 1 base at V and 2 bases at J, with 17 bases between the two ends. The CDR3 sequence is CASSLIGSGGFTDTQYF. The CDR3 DNA reads as TGCGCCAGCAGCTTGATCGGTAGCGGAGGGTTCACAGATACGCAGTATTTT.

This clone came up once. This sequence joins TRBV7-2 and TRBJ2-2; unclear D gene. CDR3 size: 13 residues. Trimming left V 1 base short and J 5 bases short, with 5 bases between. Per germline, CDR1 SGHTA and CDR2 FQGNSA. Here the CDR3 DNA reads TGTGCCAGCAGCTTAGGGCGGACCGGGGAGCTGTTTTTT. This gives the protein CASSLGRTGELFF.

This chain links TRBV18 with TRBJ1-4, with D hard to call. V lost 5 bases and J lost 0, with 13 bases in between. The CDR3 sequence is 16 residues long. The germline CDR1 and CDR2 sequences are KGHSH and LQKENI. The CDR3 sequence: CASSIRSRATNEKLFF. Here the CDR3 DNA reads TGTGCCAGCTCAATACGGTCCCGAGCAACTAATGAAAAACTGTTTTTT. Full variable domain (missing parts from reference TRBV18 and TRBJ1-4): NAGVMQNPRHLVRRRGQEARLRCSPMKGHSHVYWYRQLPEEGLKFMVYLQKENIIDESGMPKERFSAEFPKEGPSILRIQQVVRGDSAAYFCASSIRSRATNEKLFFGSGTQLSVL.

V usage is TRBV2 and J usage is TRBJ2-3; the D gene is possibly TRBD2 (5 bases). The CDR3 contains 16 residues. The V end lost 3 bases, the J end lost 1 base, and 14 bases lay between the germline ends. CDR1 is SNHLY, CDR2 FYNNEI, per germline. In DNA, the CDR3 is TGTGCCAGCAGTGATTTTATGTCGAGGGGCACAGATACGCAGTATTTT. This gives the protein CASSDFMSRGTDTQYF.